This T cell receptor beta chain appears in the sequencing data of a study of Ad26.COV2.S vaccination and SARS-CoV-2 variants. Looking at the study overall: Donor was in the COV1001 Ad26.COV2.S trial arm. Regarding the study as a whole: There was a possibility that the TCR breadth and depth analyses underestimated total T cell responses. Vaccinees reportedly had broad spike-specific CD8+ and CD4+ T cell responses.

This clone was seen just once. The antigen remains unidentified. V gave up 3 bases and J gave up 6 bases; unmatched junction bases: 5. Germline V gene data show CDR1 as SQVTM and CDR2 as ANQGSEA. The CDR3 sequence is 14 residues long. Using immunoSEQ multiplex PCR, the repertoire was profiled, and TCRdb retains in-frame clones only, with some absent. Of hundreds of thousands of clones in the sample, less than 90% were seen once. Treatment: some 19 received Ad26.COV2.S at low or high dose, single or two shots; roughly 5 received placebo; per-sample allocation not given. Sample collection was performed on day 63 after the first vaccine or placebo injection.

The rearrangement joins TRBV29-1 to TRBJ2-2, with 9 bases identical to TRBD2. The TCR was taken from a person aged 18-65 years who received the Ad26.COV2.S COVID-19 vaccine or a placebo. Sample: peripheral blood, taken in a trial of Ad26.COV2.S vaccine versus placebo. The CDR3 region has the DNA TGCAGCGTTGAGGGTAGCGGGGGCCCCGGGGAGCTGTTTTTT. This translates into CSVEGSGGPGELFF.